The source of this T cell receptor beta chain is a study of cytomegalovirus exposure and HLA in healthy donors (dated by TCRdb to the late 2010s). Regarding the study in general: An earlier analysis of approximately 640 of the donors reported 276 Gb of sequence data and around 110 million unique TCR beta sequences from about 200 million T cells. Approximately 300 gigabases of sequencing data and 70 million to 100 million unique TCR sequences made up an early release that covered several hundred HLA-typed donors. The genetic ancestry cluster associated with self-reported Caucasian donors included about 81% of the 398 genotyped donors. The study aimed to test whether cataloging public T cell receptors could reveal signatures of past pathogen exposure. The study profiled the T cell repertoires of 500 to 800 subjects by immunosequencing and related them to cytomegalovirus serostatus. A separate validation cohort of 90 to 150 different subjects was used in addition to the approximately 670-subject first cohort. To predict cytomegalovirus infection status, the study brought together high-throughput TCR immunosequencing, statistical association of individual TCRs with disease status, and machine learning. To study patterns of TCR occurrence, a later analysis re-analyzed previously published TCR beta repertoires from 700 or so donors and added high-resolution HLA genotyping. Rather than drawing on any new phenotypic data, the later analysis identified candidate immune exposures from TCR beta sequences and the way those sequences occurred across donors. To decide whether each TCR beta V gene segment behaved as functional or pseudogenic, an earlier analysis of fewer than 750 of the donors relied on high-throughput TCR beta sequencing. Alongside the repertoire data, information on donor age, sex, ethnicity and CMV serostatus was compiled. A later genetic analysis used genome-wide SNP genotypes for about 65% of the roughly 700 donors, treating that subset as a discovery cohort. Every discovery cohort repertoire had been produced on one sequencing platform. Both class I and class II loci were covered by HLA typing, at four-digit resolution. Typing coverage varied by locus: roughly 629-630 donors for A, B, C, DRB1 and DQB1; about 520 for DQA1; approximately 610 for DPA1; roughly 450 for DPB1. Because of strong linkage in the cohort, roughly five DR-DQ haplotypes were treated as single units for association and clustering. Across some 400 genotyped donors of the cohort, an average of approximately 200,000 unique TCR beta nucleotide sequences per donor were sequenced, and 15% to 20% of those sequences were non-productive.

The cohort consisted of more than 650 healthy bone marrow donors. At the time of sampling, all cohort members were nominally healthy, though unrecorded immune exposures were likely present. The donor tested CMV seropositive and was one of the 289 seropositive cohort members. A peripheral blood sample was collected from each donor, and TCR beta sequencing was performed on peripheral blood mononuclear cells. Genomic DNA was extracted from the blood cell samples with the Qiagen DNeasy Blood Extraction Kit. The study at large found these results: HLA typing was unavailable for some donors at each locus, so association tests used only the typed subset. Linkage disequilibrium might explain the correlated functional status among segregating V segments, but an unknown experimental factor could not be excluded. The sequencing pipeline was judged likely to have produced a cluster of highly shared sequence variants as a technical artifact. In a later analysis, most CMV-associated TCR beta chains were found to appear HLA-restricted, with HLA associations seemingly driven largely by CMV exposure. When HLA alleles, especially DR and DQ, strongly co-occurred, TCR associations were difficult to assign to individual alleles. The 87-base-pair reads could not distinguish some IMGT-functional V segments, including TRBV6-2 and TRBV6-3, so those segments were excluded. A later genetic analysis associated a missense DCLRE1C variant with V-gene and J-gene trimming of TCR beta chains, and an independent cohort replicated the association. The earlier analysis of approximately 560 of the donors excluded fewer than 20 rarely observed V segments, including chromosome 9 orphons, because counts were too low. The cohort was sequenced for TCR beta chains only, and without alpha or paired-chain data the features that could be detected were limited. Several of the top co-occurrence clusters appeared to be linked to parvovirus B19, influenza, CMV and Epstein-Barr virus, according to a later analysis. According to a later genetic analysis, donors in an Asian-associated ancestry cluster had fewer N-insertions in productive TCRs than the approximately 670-donor mean. For the cohort, immune exposure information was limited to CMV serostatus. A further reported finding was that TCR beta sequences accurately predicted the HLA-A and HLA-B alleles for most subjects in the first cohort. In vitro tests confirmed that a few of the cytomegalovirus-associated TCR beta chains recognize cytomegalovirus antigens. In a later analysis, the rate of TCR association differed among HLA loci, with DRB1 alleles having the most associated TCRs and HLA-C alleles having the fewest. In a later analysis, HLA-associated TCR beta chains showed more clonal expansion and lower generation probabilities than non-associated chains that were equally common. Most TCR sequences were observed very rarely across donors, whereas some public TCRs were present in many individuals. A total of about 180 TCR beta chains were listed by the study as associated with cytomegalovirus. The classifier was reported to diagnose cytomegalovirus status with high specificity and sensitivity in both the original and validation cohorts. Roughly uniform sequencing depth across donors was assumed in presence/absence analyses, although this assumption may not hold. Broadly in line with IMGT annotations, most TCR beta V segments showed up in productive rearrangements about 87% or about 30% of the time in an earlier analysis of 450 to 600 of the donors. Specific HLA alleles were associated with 15,000 to 20,000 TCR beta sequences at a false discovery rate of 0.05 in a later analysis. According to the authors, the approach could potentially be generalized to other disease states and immunological phenotypes.

The germline V gene yields SNHLY for CDR1 and FYNNEI for CDR2. Trimmed from V: 7 bases; trimmed from J: 2 bases; junction bases lacking a gene match: 8. Spanning cysteine to phenylalanine, the CDR3 consists of 15 amino acids. The only DNA kept is the CDR3, 45 bases in frame from the first base. This clone appeared a few times. Its antigen is not yet known. No much larger clonotype is one base removed from it; base qualities were not supplied. The receptor library was made with the immunoSEQ multiplex PCR assay. The multiplex PCR relied on a mix of 60 forward primers for TCR Vbeta segments and 13 reverse primers for TCR Jbeta segments. The CDR3 region of rearranged TCR beta genes was amplified from genomic DNA by a multiplex PCR assay. The amplified TCR beta libraries were sequenced on the Illumina HiSeq System as 87-base-pair reads. The authors' pipeline ran thus. A later analysis counted approximately 84 million unique TCR beta chains across the 550 to 800 repertoires, and some 11 million of these chains were shared by at least two donors. To remove PCR and sequencing errors, raw reads were error-corrected and collapsed into unique sequences using a nearest-neighbor algorithm that merged closely related sequences. To assign V, D and J gene segments, CDR3 sequences were aligned to IMGT reference sequences. For a sequence to be retained, at least a six-nucleotide match to both a V gene segment and a J gene segment was required. A rearrangement counted as productive if the CDR3 had no stop codons and remained in frame with V and J, and every other rearrangement counted as non-productive. CDR3 was defined according to IMGT convention as the region running from the second conserved V-encoded cysteine to the conserved J-encoded phenylalanine. The earlier analysis of 500 to 650 of the donors excluded any sequence lacking an unambiguous match to a single V gene segment. An earlier analysis of some 500 of the donors classified V segments as functional when productive rearrangements were above 56.7% and as segregating when the standard deviation between donors was above 5%. A statistical classification framework was developed to diagnose cytomegalovirus status using the catalog of TCR beta chain sequences. A later analysis assigned V and J genes by comparing TCR nucleotide sequences with IMGT/GENE-DB human TR gene sequences. In a later analysis, CDR3 sequences and most-parsimonious VDJ recombination scenarios were assigned using the TCRdist pipeline. A later analysis defined each TCR beta chain by its CDR3 amino acid sequence plus V-gene family, and excluded reads lacking a unique V-gene family. In a later analysis, 450 to 600 highly shared, low-generation-probability nucleotide sequences were removed to address suspected cross-contamination and a sequencing artifact. In a later analysis, a clonal expansion index was calculated for each public chain from normalized within-repertoire ranks of inferred template counts. In a later analysis, generation probabilities were computed with a VDJ recombination model fitted to out-of-frame rearrangements, and the resulting probabilities were checked against IGoR. A later analysis scored TCR-TCR, TCR-HLA and TCR-CMV co-occurrence with hypergeometric tests, applying a repertoire-size bias correction to TCR pairs. To estimate false discovery rates, a later analysis permuted the HLA or CMV assignments 20 times. A later analysis grouped co-occurring TCRs with DBSCAN, adding TCRdist sequence similarity when clustering within HLA-allele-positive subsets. Repertoires with fewer than 30,000 or more than 120,000 public chains were left out of co-occurrence clustering, as were five repertoires with anomalous nucleotide sharing. Entries here come from immuneACCESS through TCRdb and include only in-frame sequences with V and J called. Some clones fail to appear in such tables; in the studies checked, an unresolved V gene covers under half of the shortfall, and the cause of the remainder is unknown. Clone size and the V and J calls come from that table; the DNA yielded D and trimming. The sample includes 150,000 to 200,000 clones, with roughly four fifths observed a single time. The top ten constitute roughly 4.3% of the sample.

The sequencing input was PBMCs. The chain was built from TRBV2 and TRBJ2-1, with TRBD1 matching 7 junction bases. This receptor was obtained from a man aged 50 to 60 in good health and CMV-seropositive. In nucleotides, the sequence is TGTGCCAGCACCCCTCGACAGGGTACCTACAATGAGCAGTTCTTC. Its coded protein is CASTPRQGTYNEQFF.